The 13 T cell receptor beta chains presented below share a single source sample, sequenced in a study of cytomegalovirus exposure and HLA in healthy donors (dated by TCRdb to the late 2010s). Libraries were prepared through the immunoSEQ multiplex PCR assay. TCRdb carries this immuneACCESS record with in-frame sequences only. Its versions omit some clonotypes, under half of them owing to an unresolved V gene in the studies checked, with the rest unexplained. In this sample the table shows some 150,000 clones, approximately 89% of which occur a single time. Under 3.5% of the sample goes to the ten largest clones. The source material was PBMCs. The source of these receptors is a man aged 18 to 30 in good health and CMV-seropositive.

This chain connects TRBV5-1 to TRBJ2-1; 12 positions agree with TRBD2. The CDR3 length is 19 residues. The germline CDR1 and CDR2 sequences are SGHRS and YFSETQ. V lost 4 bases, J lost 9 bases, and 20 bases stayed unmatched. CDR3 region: CASSPRDTRLAGESSEQFF. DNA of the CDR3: TGCGCCAGCAGCCCCCGGGACACACGACTAGCGGGAGAATCTAGTGAGCAGTTCTTC.

CDR3 region: CASRTGLGGYTF. As DNA, the CDR3 is TGTGCCAGCAGAACAGGGTTAGGTGGCTACACCTTC. The V gene is TRBV7-8, the J gene TRBJ1-2; D perhaps matches TRBD1 (6 bases). With 6 bases removed from V and 7 bases from J, the gap between germline ends came to 12 bases. This CDR3 region has 12 residues. Germline lookup yields CDR1 SGHVS and CDR2 FQNEAQ.

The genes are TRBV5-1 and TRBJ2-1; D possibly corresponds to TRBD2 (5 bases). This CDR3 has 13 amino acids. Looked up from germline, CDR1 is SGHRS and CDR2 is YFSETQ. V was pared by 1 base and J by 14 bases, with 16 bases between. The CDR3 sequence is CASSLLGSSREFF. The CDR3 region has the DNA TGCGCCAGCAGCTTGTTGGGATCTTCGAGGGAGTTCTTC.

CDR3 residues: CASSSPGQGGEQYF. The CDR3 nucleotides read TGTGCCAGCAGTTCGCCGGGACAGGGGGGGGAGCAGTACTTC. The chain has TRBV28 and TRBJ2-7; 11 bases match TRBD1. This CDR3 contains 14 residues. CDR1 is MDHEN and CDR2 is SYDVKM in the germline V gene. The J segment lost 7 bases and the V segment lost 4 bases, leaving 6 bases of the junction unmatched.

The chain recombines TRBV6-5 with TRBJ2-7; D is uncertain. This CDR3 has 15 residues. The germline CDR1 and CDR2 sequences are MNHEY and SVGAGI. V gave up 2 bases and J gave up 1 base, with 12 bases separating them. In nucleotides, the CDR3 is TGTGCCAGCAGTTACGGTCAGGCAGCTTCCTACGAGCAGTACTTC. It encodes CASSYGQAASYEQYF.

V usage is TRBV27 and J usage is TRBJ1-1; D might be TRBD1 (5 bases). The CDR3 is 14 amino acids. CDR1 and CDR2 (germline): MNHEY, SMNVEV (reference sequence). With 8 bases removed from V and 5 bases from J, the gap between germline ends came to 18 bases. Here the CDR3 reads CASAGGQGGTEAFF. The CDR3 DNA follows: TGTGCCAGCGCCGGTGGTCAGGGAGGGACTGAAGCTTTCTTT.

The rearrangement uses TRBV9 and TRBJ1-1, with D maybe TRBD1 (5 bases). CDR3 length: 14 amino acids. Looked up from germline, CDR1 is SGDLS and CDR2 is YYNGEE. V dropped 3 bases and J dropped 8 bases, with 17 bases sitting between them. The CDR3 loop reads CASSARWAGGEAFF. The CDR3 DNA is TGTGCCAGCAGCGCCCGGTGGGCCGGGGGGGAAGCTTTCTTT.

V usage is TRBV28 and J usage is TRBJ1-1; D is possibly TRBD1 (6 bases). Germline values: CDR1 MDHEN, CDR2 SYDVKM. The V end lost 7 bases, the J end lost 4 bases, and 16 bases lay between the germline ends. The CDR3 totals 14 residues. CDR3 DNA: TGTGCCAGCACTCTACAGGGAAAAGGCACTGAAGCTTTCTTT. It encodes CASTLQGKGTEAFF.

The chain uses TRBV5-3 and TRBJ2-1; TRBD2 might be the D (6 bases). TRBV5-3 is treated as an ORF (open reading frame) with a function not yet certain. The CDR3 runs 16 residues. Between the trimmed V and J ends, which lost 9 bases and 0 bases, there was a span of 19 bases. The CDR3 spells CANNRGFIHSYNEQFF. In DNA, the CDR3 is TGTGCCAACAACCGGGGGTTTATTCACTCCTACAATGAGCAGTTCTTC.

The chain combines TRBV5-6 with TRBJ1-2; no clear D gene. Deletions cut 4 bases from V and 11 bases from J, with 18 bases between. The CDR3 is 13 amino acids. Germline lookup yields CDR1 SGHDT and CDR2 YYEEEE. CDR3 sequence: CASSLSALNRYTF. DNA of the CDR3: TGTGCCAGCAGCCTGAGCGCCCTTAATCGTTACACCTTC. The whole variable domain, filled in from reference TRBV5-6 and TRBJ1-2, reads DAGVTQSPTHLIKTRGQQVTLRCSPKSGHDTVSWYQQALGQGPQFIFQYYEEEERQRGNFPDRFSGHQFPNYSSELNVNALLLGDSALYLCASSLSALNRYTFGSGTRLTVV.

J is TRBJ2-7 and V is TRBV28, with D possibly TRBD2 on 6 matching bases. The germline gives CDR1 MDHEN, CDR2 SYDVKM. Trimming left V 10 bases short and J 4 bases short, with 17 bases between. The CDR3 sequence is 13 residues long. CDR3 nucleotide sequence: TGTGCCACCACGGCGGGGAGACTGTACGAGCAGTACTTC. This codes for CATTAGRLYEQYF.

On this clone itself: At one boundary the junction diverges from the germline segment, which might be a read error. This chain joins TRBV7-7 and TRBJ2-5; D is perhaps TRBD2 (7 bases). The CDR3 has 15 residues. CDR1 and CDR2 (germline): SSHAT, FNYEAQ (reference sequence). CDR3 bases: TGTGCTAGCAGCCCTGGAGGGGGAGGGCAAGAGACCCAGTACTTC. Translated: CASSPGGGGQETQYF.

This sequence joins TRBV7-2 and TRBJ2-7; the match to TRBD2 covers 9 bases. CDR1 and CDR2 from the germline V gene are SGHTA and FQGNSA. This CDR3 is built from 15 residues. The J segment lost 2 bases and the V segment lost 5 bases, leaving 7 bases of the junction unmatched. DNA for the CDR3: TGTGCCAGCAGCACGGGGACTAGCTTCCCCTACGAGCAGTACTTC. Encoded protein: CASSTGTSFPYEQYF.